This TCR beta chain stems from a study of shared clonotypes between healthy human individuals. Study outcomes and limitations: A handful of donors had around 5% of their naive CD4 clonotypes in common. The authors expected sequencing depth to affect clonotype sharing among donors.

Repertoires were generated with immunoSEQ multiplex PCR, while TCRdb's copy carries only in-frame clones and drops some. The table includes around 550,000 clones, almost 97% detected once. Donors, without exception, were Caucasian adults residing in Nashville, Tennessee. The CDR3 totals 17 residues. The trim removed 0 bases at V and 7 bases at J, leaving 9 bases unmatched. Germline V gives CDR1 MGHRA, CDR2 YSYEKL. Comments on this clone: The antigen is undetermined.

The sequenced sample was naive CD4+ T cells sorted from blood. Described subset: CD45RA+ positively selected. This TCR was sampled from a young woman in good health. V usage is TRBV4-1 and J usage is TRBJ2-5; 12 nucleotides match TRBD2. CDR3 in DNA: TGCGCCAGCAGCCAAGAGGGGACTAGCGGGTCCCTGGGGACCCAGTACTTC. Translated: CASSQEGTSGSLGTQYF.